The source of this T cell receptor (beta chain) is a study of blood T cell repertoires in COVID-19. Assay used: immunoSEQ multiplex PCR; TCRdb lists only in-frame clones, some missing. The table includes 150,000 to 200,000 clones, about 83% detected once. Sequencing was performed on peripheral blood. The TCR comes from a woman between 70 and 85 years old with COVID-19, enrolled during active disease.

The CDR3 DNA reads TGTGCCAGCAGGGACGGGGGTCTCCCCTACGAGCAGTACTTC. Protein: CASRDGGLPYEQYF. The V call is TRBV2, the J call TRBJ2-7, with D possibly matching TRBD2 (6 bases). The CDR3 runs to 14 residues. V lost 6 bases to trimming and J lost 2 bases, with 14 bases between them. Germline assignment: CDR1 SNHLY and CDR2 FYNNEI. The complete variable domain, with remaining parts taken from reference TRBV2 and TRBJ2-7, reads EPEVTQTPSHQVTQMGQEVILRCVPISNHLYFYWYRQILGQKVEFLVSFYNNEISEKSEIFDDQFSVERPDGSNFTLKIRSTKLEDSAMYFCASRDGGLPYEQYFGPGTRLTVT.